A single sample gave rise to the 21 T cell receptor beta chains below, sequenced in a study of blood T cell repertoires in COVID-19. Method: immunoSEQ multiplex PCR; TCRdb's copy keeps in-frame clones and lacks some. The sample comprises around 150,000 clones, approximately 90% of which are singletons, and about 4.6% rests with the top ten. Sequencing was performed on peripheral blood. Source of these receptors: a young man with COVID-19, enrolled during active disease.

V usage is TRBV7-2 and J usage is TRBJ2-7; unclear D gene. V was trimmed by 5 bases and J by 3 bases, leaving 11 bases between them. Germline lookup yields CDR1 SGHTA and CDR2 FQGNSA. The CDR3 has 13 amino acids. CDR3 in amino acids: CASSSSPNYEQYF. The CDR3 region has the DNA TGTGCCAGCAGCAGTAGCCCCAACTACGAGCAGTACTTC.

The CDR3 DNA sequence: TGTGCCAGCAGTTTGACAGGGCCGGGAAGCTCTGGGGCCAACGTCCTGACTTTC. Translation gives CASSLTGPGSSGANVLTF. V usage is TRBV27 and J usage is TRBJ2-6, with TRBD1 matching 7 bases. This CDR3 spans 18 amino acids. The germline V gene has CDR1 MNHEY and CDR2 SMNVEV (reference sequence). V was clipped by 3 bases and J by 0 bases; unmatched bases: 8.

The genes are TRBV7-2 and TRBJ2-1; perhaps TRBD2 as D (5 bases). The CDR3 sequence is 15 residues long. Trimming removed 1 base at V and 2 bases at J, with 9 bases between. CDR1 and CDR2 from the germline V gene are SGHTA and FQGNSA. CDR3 in DNA: TGTGCCAGCAGCTTAGGGGAGAAGGCCTACAATGAGCAGTTCTTC. It encodes CASSLGEKAYNEQFF.

The CDR3 sequence: CASSQGQGFGEQYF. In nucleotides, the CDR3 is TGTGCCAGCAGCCAAGGACAGGGTTTCGGCGAGCAGTACTTC. The chain employs TRBV4-2 and TRBJ2-7; 7 nucleotides agree with TRBD1. Trimming removed 1 base from V and 6 bases from J; junction bases left unmatched: 6. The V gene's germline CDR1 is LGHNA and CDR2 YNFKEQ. This CDR3 contains 14 residues.

This chain uses TRBV2 with TRBJ2-5, with 8 nucleotides matching TRBD2. The germline V gene encodes CDR1 SNHLY and CDR2 FYNNEI. The CDR3 loop spans 16 amino acids. After removal of 2 bases from V and 1 base from J, the junction contained 6 bases not matched to a gene. The CDR3 coding sequence is TGTGCCAGCAGTGAATCGGGGGGGACGTTCCAAGAGACCCAGTACTTC. Amino acid sequence: CASSESGGTFQETQYF. The entire variable domain, with the rest obtained from reference TRBV2 and TRBJ2-5, is as follows: EPEVTQTPSHQVTQMGQEVILRCVPISNHLYFYWYRQILGQKVEFLVSFYNNEISEKSEIFDDQFSVERPDGSNFTLKIRSTKLEDSAMYFCASSESGGTFQETQYFGPGTRLLVL.

The chain uses TRBV28 and TRBJ2-3; the D gene is possibly TRBD2 (6 bases). The CDR3 sequence is 17 residues long. V was pared by 7 bases and J by 0 bases, with 20 bases between. The germline gives CDR1 MDHEN, CDR2 SYDVKM. The CDR3 nucleotides read TGTGCCAGCACCCGCGGGGCAGTCTCGTTTAGCACAGATACGCAGTATTTT. It specifies CASTRGAVSFSTDTQYF.

This chain links TRBV7-8 with TRBJ2-1, with 8 bases fitting TRBD2. The CDR3 spans 16 residues. The J segment lost 0 bases and the V segment lost 0 bases, leaving 1 base of the junction unmatched. From germline, CDR1 is SGHVS and CDR2 FQNEAQ. CDR3 coding DNA: TGTGCCAGCAGCTTAGCCCGGGGGGGCTCCTACAATGAGCAGTTCTTC. Its protein product is CASSLARGGSYNEQFF.

J is TRBJ1-5 and V is TRBV29-1; possibly TRBD1 for D (5 bases). Between the trimmed V and J ends, which lost 4 bases and 5 bases, there was a span of 9 bases. Germline CDR1 SQVTM, CDR2 ANQGSEA. The CDR3 spans 12 residues. The CDR3 reads CSVGDFDQPQHF. DNA for the CDR3: TGCAGCGTTGGGGACTTCGATCAGCCCCAGCATTTT.

This chain links TRBV29-1 with TRBJ2-7; D is perhaps TRBD2 (7 bases). CDR3 length: 12 residues. Germline V gene data show CDR1 as SQVTM and CDR2 as ANQGSEA. The CDR3 bases are TGCAAGGGGTCATGGGGGGGCAGCGAGCAGTACTTC. It is translated as CKGSWGGSEQYF.

This clone has just one count. The V call is TRBV24-1, the J call TRBJ2-7; 7 nucleotides agree with TRBD2. The trim removed 2 bases at V and 0 bases at J, leaving 9 bases unmatched. The length of the CDR3 is 17 residues. CDR1 is KGHDR and CDR2 is SFDVKD in the germline V gene. CDR3 protein: CATSDSSGGSLSYEQYF. CDR3 nucleotides: TGTGCCACCAGTGATTCATCCGGCGGGAGTCTCTCCTACGAGCAGTACTTC.

The rearrangement links TRBV27 to TRBJ1-5; 10 nucleotides agree with TRBD1. The V gene end was trimmed by 2 bases and the J gene end by 0 bases; junction bases not matched to a gene: 4. The germline CDR1 and CDR2 sequences are MNHEY and SMNVEV (reference sequence). The CDR3 covers 17 residues. CDR3 sequence: CASSLRQGADSNQPQHF. The CDR3 coding sequence is TGTGCCAGCAGTTTAAGACAGGGGGCCGATAGCAATCAGCCCCAGCATTTT.

This rearrangement joins TRBV6-2 or TRBV6-3 to TRBJ2-7, with TRBD1 identical over 8 bases. The CDR3 runs to 13 residues. Germline V gene lookup returns CDR1 MNHEY and CDR2 SVGEGT. The V gene end was trimmed by 5 bases and the J gene end by 7 bases; junction bases not matched to a gene: 7. The CDR3 nucleotides are TGTGCCAGCAGTCCAAGGACAGGGCGAGAGCAGTACTTC. Its translation is CASSPRTGREQYF.

The V gene is TRBV6-5, the J gene TRBJ1-2, with D possibly being TRBD1 (6 bases). From germline, CDR1 is MNHEY and CDR2 SVGAGI. Trimming removed 2 bases from V and 1 base from J, with 11 bases in between. The CDR3 sequence is 15 residues long. The CDR3 region is CASSYQDRLNYGYTF. The CDR3 DNA sequence: TGTGCCAGCAGTTACCAAGACAGGCTTAACTATGGCTACACCTTC.

This chain links TRBV3-1 (or the pseudogene TRBV3-2) with TRBJ2-1; 12 nucleotides align to TRBD2. J gave up 5 bases and V 4 bases, and 9 bases lay outside the gene matches. The CDR3 is 17 residues long. The germline CDR1 and CDR2 sequences are LGHDT and YNNKEL (reference sequence). The CDR3 DNA follows: TGTGCCAGCAGCCCATTCTCTAGCGGGGGGGGTAACAATGAGCAGTTCTTC. It codes for CASSPFSSGGGNNEQFF.

This CDR3 is CATRSGNEQFF. The CDR3 bases are TGTGCCACCAGGTCAGGCAATGAGCAGTTCTTC. The rearrangement links TRBV24-1 to TRBJ2-1; D remains ambiguous. Germline CDR1 reads KGHDR; CDR2 reads SFDVKD. V lost 7 bases and J lost 6, with 6 bases in between. This CDR3 is 11 amino acids long.

The chain carries TRBV9 and TRBJ2-5; possibly TRBD1 for D (6 bases). The V gene's germline CDR1 is SGDLS and CDR2 YYNGEE. The germline V and J ends were trimmed by 0 bases and 2 bases, with 14 bases remaining between them. This CDR3 spans 16 amino acids. The CDR3 nucleotides are TGTGCCAGCAGCGTAGAGGAGGACAGAGCACAAGAGACCCAGTACTTC. This sequence encodes CASSVEEDRAQETQYF.

The chain recombines TRBV5-1 with TRBJ1-2; D remains unclear. The CDR3 spans 13 residues. CDR1 and CDR2 (germline): SGHRS, YFSETQ. The germline V and J ends were trimmed by 0 bases and 6 bases, with 9 bases remaining between them. CDR3 amino acids: CASSLGQADGYTF. CDR3 coding DNA: TGCGCCAGCAGCTTGGGGCAGGCTGATGGCTACACCTTC.

The chain recombines TRBV9 with TRBJ1-2, with a weak D call TRBD1 (5 bases). The ends were cut back, 2 bases at V and 4 bases at J, with 21 bases in the middle. Germline V gene lookup returns CDR1 SGDLS and CDR2 YYNGEE. The CDR3 consists of 17 residues. CDR3 loop: CASSVGGGAGPSYGYTF. The CDR3, as DNA: TGTGCCAGCAGCGTTGGAGGAGGGGCAGGGCCCAGCTATGGCTACACCTTC.

V and J are TRBV18 and TRBJ2-7; 7 nucleotides align to TRBD1. Per germline, CDR1 KGHSH and CDR2 LQKENI. V was clipped by 6 bases and J by 2 bases; unmatched bases: 7. The CDR3 loop spans 14 amino acids. Here the CDR3 reads CASSFGQVTYEQYF. As DNA, the CDR3 is TGTGCCAGCTCTTTCGGACAGGTTACCTACGAGCAGTACTTC.

The chain joins TRBV20-1 to TRBJ2-7; TRBD1 aligns across 10 bases. The V segment lost 3 bases and the J segment 4 bases; nucleotides outside the gene matches: 15. Germline CDR1 is DFQATT and CDR2 is SNEGSKA (reference sequence). The CDR3 runs to 17 residues. The CDR3 sequence is CSASNFQLGQGKYEQYF. The CDR3 DNA is TGCAGTGCTAGTAATTTTCAGTTGGGACAGGGGAAGTACGAGCAGTACTTC.

The V and J genes are TRBV29-1 and TRBJ1-1; no clear D. The CDR3 runs 12 residues. Trimming took off 7 bases at V and 1 base at J, with 10 bases between the two ends. From germline, CDR1 is SQVTM and CDR2 ANQGSEA. The CDR3 region is CSAAAANTEAFF. Written as DNA, the CDR3 is TGCAGCGCCGCGGCAGCGAACACTGAAGCTTTCTTT.